The 29 T cell receptor beta chains below come from one sample, sequenced in a study of shared clonotypes between healthy human individuals. Libraries were prepared by immunoSEQ multiplex PCR; TCRdb keeps only in-frame clonotypes and omits some of them. The repertoire holds millions of clones, 90% to 95% seen once, with over 0.12% in the top ten. Input material: naive CD4+ T cells sorted from blood. Subset given: CD45RA+ positively selected. The receptors were gathered from a man aged 18 to 30 in good health.

This chain links TRBV5-1 with TRBJ1-6, with unresolved D. The germline V gene encodes CDR1 SGHRS and CDR2 YFSETQ. This CDR3 is 16 amino acids long. V was trimmed by 1 base and J by 6 bases, leaving 14 bases between them. The CDR3 DNA sequence: TGCGCCAGCAGCTTGCTTTCCGGGGAGGCTAATTCACCCCTCCACTTT. As protein: CASSLLSGEANSPLHF.

V and J are TRBV7-8 and TRBJ2-1; 11 bases line up with TRBD2. Germline-derived CDR1 and CDR2 are SGHVS and FQNEAQ. With 8 bases clipped from V and 1 base from J, the junction kept 4 bases outside the gene matches. The CDR3 loop spans 15 amino acids. The DNA of the CDR3 is TGTGCCAGCGGAGTAGCGGGAGGGTCCTACAATGAGCAGTTCTTC. It translates to CASGVAGGSYNEQFF.

This clone was found a few times. V usage is TRBV5-4 and J usage is TRBJ1-1, with D unresolved. CDR1 is SGHNT and CDR2 is YYREEE in the germline V gene (reference sequence). The germline V and J ends were trimmed by 0 bases and 3 bases, with 15 bases remaining between them. The CDR3 loop spans 16 amino acids. This CDR3 reads CASSLDMGVTYTEAFF. DNA of the CDR3: TGTGCCAGCAGCTTGGACATGGGAGTCACTTACACTGAAGCTTTCTTT.

This rearrangement joins TRBV10-3 to TRBJ2-3, with TRBD2 identical over 10 bases. This CDR3 contains 16 residues. Germline assignment: CDR1 ENHRY and CDR2 SYGVKD. V lost 3 bases, J lost 4 bases, and 7 bases stayed unmatched. The DNA for the CDR3 is TGTGCCATCAGTGATATAGCGGGAGGATCCCCAGATACGCAGTATTTT. It yields the protein CAISDIAGGSPDTQYF.

In DNA, the CDR3 is TGTGCCAGTAGTATAGATGTGGGCAGAACCTACGAGCAGTACTTC. Translating it yields CASSIDVGRTYEQYF. The V call is TRBV19, the J call TRBJ2-7; D is ambiguous. Germline values: CDR1 LNHDA, CDR2 SQIVND (reference sequence). Trimming took off 0 bases at V and 2 bases at J, with 11 bases between the two ends. The CDR3 runs 15 residues.

This clone was observed a handful of times. Other DNA sequences of this sample code for an identical CDR3. The chain has TRBV18 and TRBJ1-1; D is unresolved. Between the trimmed V and J ends, which lost 2 bases and 1 base, there was a span of 5 bases. The CDR3 loop spans 13 amino acids. Germline values: CDR1 KGHSH, CDR2 LQKENI. The CDR3 protein is CASSPGQNTEAFF. The CDR3 region has the DNA TGTGCCAGCTCACCAGGGCAGAACACTGAAGCTTTCTTT.

The chain recombines TRBV30 with TRBJ1-3; possibly TRBD1 for D (5 bases). The CDR3 has 14 amino acids. Germline V CDR1 and CDR2: GTSNPN, SVGIG (reference sequence). V lost 3 bases, J lost 2 bases, and 11 bases lay in between. The CDR3 DNA is TGTGCCTGGAGGTCAGGGAGTGCTGGAAACACCATATATTTT. Protein sequence: CAWRSGSAGNTIYF.

The chain carries TRBV30 and TRBJ2-1; no firm D call. The V end lost 6 bases, the J end lost 0 bases, and 12 bases lay between the germline ends. Germline CDR1 reads GTSNPN; CDR2 reads SVGIG (reference sequence). The CDR3 extends over 14 amino acids. CDR3 DNA: TGTGCCTGCCGACTCCCGAGCTCCTACAATGAGCAGTTCTTC. It specifies CACRLPSSYNEQFF.

Details on this clone: Distinct nucleotide sequences in the sample also encode this CDR3. The V gene is TRBV5-1, the J gene TRBJ2-7, with D tentatively TRBD2 (6 bases). V was clipped by 1 base and J by 2 bases, with 10 bases between them. Germline loops: CDR1 SGHRS, CDR2 YFSETQ. The CDR3 is 14 amino acids. The CDR3 loop is CASSLSAGPYEQYF. As DNA, the CDR3 is TGCGCCAGCAGCTTGTCTGCGGGACCCTACGAGCAGTACTTC.

The CDR3 region is CASSPLGRETQYF. CDR3 sequence (DNA): TGCGCCAGCAGTCCCCTCGGGAGGGAGACCCAGTACTTC. The rearrangement joins TRBV10-1 to TRBJ2-5, with 7 bases matching TRBD2. The CDR3 is 13 residues long. Per the germline V gene, CDR1 is WNHNN and CDR2 is SYGVQD (reference sequence). V dropped 5 bases and J dropped 5; count of bases not matched to a gene: 5.

V is TRBV6-5 and J is TRBJ2-5; D might be TRBD2 (7 bases). V lost 0 bases, J lost 5 bases, and 13 bases lay in between. Germline-derived CDR1 and CDR2 are MNHEY and SVGAGI. The CDR3 is made up of 15 amino acids. The CDR3 bases are TGTGCCAGCAGTTACTCAGGGGGGGTTTGGGAGACCCAGTACTTC. This gives the protein CASSYSGGVWETQYF.

This clone was observed once. Within the sample, other DNA sequences also encode this same CDR3. The CDR3 spells CASSQVAGPSTDTQYF. The DNA for the CDR3 is TGCGCCAGCAGCCAAGTCGCGGGGCCTAGCACAGATACGCAGTATTTT. The chain has TRBV4-3 and TRBJ2-3; possible D gene TRBD2, 6 bases. V was pared by 1 base and J by 0 bases, with 11 bases between. This CDR3 is 16 amino acids long. From germline, CDR1 is LGHNA and CDR2 YSLEER.

The chain recombines TRBV18 with TRBJ1-5, with D hard to call. Per germline, CDR1 KGHSH and CDR2 LQKENI. The CDR3 runs to 16 residues. The V end lost 5 bases, the J end lost 0 bases, and 14 bases lay between the germline ends. The CDR3, as DNA: TGTGCCAGCTCAGTCGGCGGATTTTATAGCAATCAGCCCCAGCATTTT. It yields the protein CASSVGGFYSNQPQHF.

This chain connects TRBV7-3 to TRBJ2-5; the match to TRBD2 covers 10 bases. The CDR3 spans 16 residues. CDR1 is SGHTA, CDR2 FQGTGA, per germline. V trimming: 2 bases; J trimming: 1 base; junction bases outside the gene matches: 4. The CDR3 loop is CASSLGLAGAQETQYF. The CDR3 DNA reads TGTGCCAGCAGCTTAGGGCTAGCGGGGGCCCAAGAGACCCAGTACTTC.

This rearrangement joins TRBV5-1 to TRBJ2-7, with D uncertain. CDR1 is SGHRS and CDR2 is YFSETQ in the germline V gene. CDR3 length: 15 amino acids. V lost 0 bases to trimming and J lost 3 bases, with 13 bases between them. CDR3 bases: TGCGCCAGCAGCTTGGAAGCGAATATCTACTACGAGCAGTACTTC. Amino acids: CASSLEANIYYEQYF. Complete variable domain (other parts from reference TRBV5-1 and TRBJ2-7): KAGVTQTPRYLIKTRGQQVTLSCSPISGHRSVSWYQQTPGQGLQFLFEYFSETQRNKGNFPGRFSGRQFSNSRSEMNVSTLELGDSALYLCASSLEANIYYEQYFGPGTRLTVT.

This clone was found once. The chain joins TRBV19 to TRBJ1-5; 7 bases align to TRBD1. The V gene end was trimmed by 4 bases and the J gene end by 5 bases; junction bases not matched to a gene: 11. Germline assignment: CDR1 LNHDA and CDR2 SQIVND (reference sequence). This CDR3 is 16 amino acids long. CDR3 in DNA: TGTGCCAGTAGTAACGCAGGGGGTGGAGTCGATCAGCCCCAGCATTTT. As protein: CASSNAGGGVDQPQHF.

In its sample, this clone was seen a few times. The CDR3 nucleotides are TGTGCCAGCAGTTTAAATCCGGTGGCAGGGGTTAATTCACCCCTCCACTTT. It codes for CASSLNPVAGVNSPLHF. This sequence joins TRBV27 and TRBJ1-6; TRBD1 is a possible D gene (6 bases). Germline V gives CDR1 MNHEY, CDR2 SMNVEV (reference sequence). The CDR3 contains 17 residues. The ends were cut back, 2 bases at V and 6 bases at J, with 17 bases in the middle.

The V call is TRBV7-9, the J call TRBJ2-5, with 8 bases aligning to TRBD1. CDR3 size: 15 residues. The V gene end was trimmed by 3 bases and the J gene end by 4 bases; junction bases not matched to a gene: 7. Germline V gene sequence: CDR1 SEHNR, CDR2 FQNEAQ (reference sequence). CDR3 residues: CASSFIQGAGETQYF. In nucleotides, the CDR3 is TGTGCCAGCAGCTTTATCCAGGGGGCGGGAGAGACCCAGTACTTC.

The CDR3 DNA reads as TGTGCCAGCAGCCGAGGGGCGAGGACAGCACTTCAAGAGACCCAGTACTTC. This gives the protein CASSRGARTALQETQYF. V gene TRBV7-2 combines with J gene TRBJ2-5, with D maybe TRBD1 (6 bases). The CDR3 is 17 amino acids. Looked up from germline, CDR1 is SGHTA and CDR2 is FQGNSA. V dropped 5 bases and J dropped 2 bases, with 21 bases sitting between them.

In its sample, this clone was seen once. J is TRBJ2-2 and V is TRBV12-5, with TRBD2 matching over 9 bases. Unmatched junction bases numbered 8, after V lost 2 bases and J lost 7 bases. Per the germline V gene, CDR1 is LGHNT and CDR2 is FRNRAP. The CDR3 runs 16 residues. As DNA, the CDR3 is TGTGCTAGTGGTTTGTCGGCGGGAGGGCCACACGGGGAGCTGTTTTTT. Translating it yields CASGLSAGGPHGELFF.

The chain carries TRBV2 and TRBJ2-5; maybe TRBD2 (6 bases). Looked up from germline, CDR1 is SNHLY and CDR2 is FYNNEI. The CDR3 is made up of 15 amino acids. The V and J ends lost 3 bases and 4 bases respectively, with 15 bases between them. This CDR3 is CASSERGGTRETQYF. As DNA, the CDR3 is TGTGCCAGCAGTGAGAGGGGCGGGACTCGAGAGACCCAGTACTTC.

This chain links TRBV18 with TRBJ1-1; D is ambiguous. Germline CDR1 reads KGHSH; CDR2 reads LQKENI. Trimming cost V 1 base and J 1 base, with 7 bases left between them. CDR3 length: 14 residues. DNA for the CDR3: TGTGCCAGCTCACCACTTAGCCCGAACACTGAAGCTTTCTTT. Residues: CASSPLSPNTEAFF.

This chain uses TRBV5-5 with TRBJ1-3; 9 bases are a match to TRBD1. V lost 3 bases to trimming and J lost 0 bases; unmatched junction nucleotides: 4. Germline CDR1 SGHKS, CDR2 YYEKEE (reference sequence). The CDR3 totals 16 residues. The CDR3 DNA sequence: TGTGCCAGCAGCTACGGGACAGGGAACTCTGGAAACACCATATATTTT. The encoded protein is CASSYGTGNSGNTIYF.

The chain combines TRBV5-1 with TRBJ2-3, with 7 bases matching TRBD1. Trimming took 0 bases from V and 0 from J; bases not matched to a gene: 4. The CDR3 consists of 16 residues. The germline gives CDR1 SGHRS, CDR2 YFSETQ. The CDR3 spells CASSLDGTASTDTQYF. The CDR3 coding sequence is TGCGCCAGCAGCTTGGATGGGACAGCTAGCACAGATACGCAGTATTTT.

This clone has only a few counts. The chain couples TRBV7-9 to TRBJ1-1, with unresolved D. Germline lookup yields CDR1 SEHNR and CDR2 FQNEAQ (reference sequence). The CDR3 consists of 13 residues. V lost 0 bases and J lost 5, with 7 bases in between. The CDR3, as DNA: TGTGCCAGCAGCTTAGCGGTAAGGACTGAAGCTTTCTTT. Its protein product is CASSLAVRTEAFF.

V gene TRBV30 combines with J gene TRBJ1-6; D is undetermined. The CDR3 extends over 14 amino acids. The ends were cut back, 1 base at V and 7 bases at J, with 11 bases in the middle. CDR1 and CDR2 (germline): GTSNPN, SVGIG (reference sequence). This CDR3 reads CAWSETRGNSPLHF. CDR3 sequence (DNA): TGTGCCTGGAGTGAGACCAGAGGGAATTCACCCCTCCACTTT.

The chain is built from TRBV5-6 and TRBJ2-3; 9 positions agree with TRBD2. Germline CDR1 and CDR2: SGHDT and YYEEEE. The CDR3 loop spans 12 amino acids. The J segment lost 8 bases and the V segment lost 3 bases, leaving 1 base of the junction unmatched. The CDR3 protein is CASSSTSGTQYF. Here the CDR3 DNA reads TGTGCCAGCAGCTCGACTAGCGGTACGCAGTATTTT.

The V gene is TRBV11-2, the J gene TRBJ1-1; 7 bases fit TRBD1. From germline, CDR1 is SGHAT and CDR2 FQNNGV. V dropped 2 bases and J dropped 2; count of bases not matched to a gene: 11. The CDR3 covers 17 residues. This CDR3 is CASSLRLGTEKNTEAFF. CDR3 nucleotides: TGTGCCAGCAGCTTAAGGCTTGGGACAGAAAAAAACACTGAAGCTTTCTTT.

The CDR3 is CASSLARRSYEQYF. CDR3 in DNA: TGTGCCAGCAGCTTGGCCCGCCGATCCTACGAGCAGTACTTC. This sequence joins TRBV5-4 and TRBJ2-7, with D hard to call. Germline values: CDR1 SGHNT, CDR2 YYREEE (reference sequence). CDR3 length: 14 residues. The V end was cut by 0 bases, the J end by 1 base, with 8 bases between. Combining the CDR3 with reference TRBV5-4 and TRBJ2-7 gives the whole variable domain ETGVTQSPTHLIKTRGQQVTLRCSSQSGHNTVSWYQQALGQGPQFIFQYYREEENGRGNFPPRFSGLQFPNYSSELNVNALELDDSALYLCASSLARRSYEQYFGPGTRLTVT.